These T cell receptor beta chains were read from a single sample in a study of T cell repertoires in cytomegalovirus infection. The antigens of these receptors remain unknown. TCRdb redid the calling of the reads with MiXCR, one entry per CDR3 protein. Of around 800,000 distinct CDR3 sequences listed, approximately 32% were seen once; the top ten hold over 10%. Specimen: cultured CD8+ T cells from PBMCs, collected from culture after CMV antigen stimulation. These receptors came from a human donor in good health (CMV status not recorded). Some clones in this sample may be carry-over from other donors' samples. The CDR3 runs from the conserved cysteine through the conserved F or W. D genes are given only for firm matches. Expanded clones are given a class, and other clones once, few, many or no size at all.

v_call	clone_size	j_call	d_call	cdr3_aa	cdr3_nt
TRBV28	NA	TRBJ2-5	NA	CASSLIREVQETQYF	TGTGCCAGCAGTCTTATCAGGGAAGTTCAAGAGACCCAGTACTTC
TRBV6-5	few	TRBJ1-2	NA	CASSSPGEANYGYTF	TGTGCCAGCAGTTCGCCCGGAGAAGCTAACTATGGCTACACCTTC
TRBV7-4	NA	TRBJ2-1	NA	CASSLDKTRWNEQFF	TGTGCCAGCAGCTTAGACAAGACTAGATGGAATGAGCAGTTCTTC
TRBV9	NA	TRBJ2-2	NA	CASSVEGTSREELFF	TGTGCCAGCAGCGTCGAGGGGACTTCCCGGGAGGAGCTGTTTTTT
TRBV7-1	once	TRBJ2-2	NA	CASSSTEDRNTGELFF	TGTGCCAGCAGCTCGACGGAGGATAGGAACACCGGGGAGCTGTTTTTT
TRBV18	NA	TRBJ2-1	TRBD1	CVSSTGQGNSYNEQFF	TGTGTCAGCTCAACCGGACAGGGTAACTCCTACAATGAGCAGTTCTTC
TRBV5-3	NA	TRBJ1-2	TRBD1	CASSKTGGNGYTF	TGTGCCAGCAGTAAGACAGGGGGCAATGGCTACACCTTC
TRBV7-8	NA	TRBJ2-1	NA	CASSLRTRATYNEQFF	TGTGCCAGCAGCCTAAGAACAAGGGCGACCTACAATGAGCAGTTCTTC
TRBV27	NA	TRBJ2-7	TRBD2	CASTEGLRGEQYF	TGTGCCAGCACCGAGGGACTAAGGGGCGAGCAGTACTTC
TRBV27	few	TRBJ1-5	NA	CASSLRGEGQPQHF	TGTGCCAGCAGTTTACGAGGGGAGGGGCAGCCCCAGCATTTT
TRBV10-3	NA	TRBJ1-1	TRBD1	CAIRDGGQGSTEAFF	TGTGCCATCAGGGACGGCGGACAGGGTTCCACGGAAGCTTTCTTT
TRBV18	NA	TRBJ1-2	TRBD1	CASSLWDRPRVDYGYTF	TGTGCCAGCTCGCTATGGGACAGACCCAGGGTGGACTATGGCTACACCTTC
TRBV7-2	many	TRBJ1-6	NA	CASSLRAGAGRRGPLHF	TGTGCCAGCAGCTTAAGGGCGGGGGCAGGGAGGCGGGGACCCCTCCACTTT
TRBV23-1	few	TRBJ2-5	NA	CASSQSRGGRTQYF	TGCGCCAGCAGTCAATCCAGGGGGGGGAGGACCCAGTACTTC
TRBV12-3/TRBV12-4	NA	TRBJ2-4	NA	CASSSRTELAKNIQYF	TGTGCCAGCAGCTCCAGGACAGAACTAGCCAAAAACATTCAGTACTTC
TRBV7-2	few	TRBJ1-1	TRBD1	CASSFGTGITAAFF	TGTGCCAGCAGCTTCGGGACAGGGATAACTGCGGCTTTCTTT
TRBV18	NA	TRBJ1-1	NA	CASSPPLGKNTEAFF	TGTGCCAGCTCACCACCGTTAGGGAAGAACACTGAAGCTTTCTTT
TRBV6-1	few	TRBJ1-5	NA	CASTNGGMGQPQHF	TGTGCCAGCACCAACGGGGGGATGGGTCAGCCCCAGCATTTT
TRBV5-4	NA	TRBJ1-6	NA	CASRQEGRNSPLHF	TGTGCCAGCCGCCAAGAGGGTCGTAATTCACCCCTCCACTTT
TRBV7-9	NA	TRBJ1-2	NA	CASSLGGEDGDYGYTF	TGTGCCAGCAGCTTAGGGGGTGAGGACGGCGACTATGGCTACACCTTC
TRBV11-2	few	TRBJ1-5	TRBD1	CASSLSATGNQPQHF	TGTGCCAGCAGCTTAAGCGCGACAGGGAATCAGCCCCAGCATTTT
TRBV4-1	NA	TRBJ1-2	TRBD1	CASSQGTGRASPYGYTF	TGCGCCAGCAGCCAAGGGACAGGGAGGGCCTCACCCTATGGCTACACCTTC
TRBV4-1	NA	TRBJ2-7	NA	CASSQDKVGTYEQYF	TGCGCCAGCAGCCAAGACAAGGTGGGGACCTACGAGCAGTACTTC
TRBV19	few	TRBJ2-1	NA	CASRRVDNEQFF	TGTGCCAGTAGAAGGGTAGACAATGAGCAGTTCTTC
TRBV6-1	few	TRBJ2-3	TRBD1	CASRPTGGLISSSTDTQYF	TGTGCCAGCAGACCGACAGGGGGTTTAATATCATCTAGCACAGATACGCAGTATTTT
TRBV27	NA	TRBJ1-4	NA	CANTVAGNEKLFF	TGTGCCAACACGGTTGCAGGGAACGAAAAACTGTTTTTT
TRBV19	few	TRBJ2-5	NA	CASSIRRVERETQYF	TGTGCCAGTAGTATTCGTAGGGTGGAGAGGGAGACCCAGTACTTC
TRBV4-3	NA	TRBJ2-5	NA	CASSQDKRLAARSTQYF	TGCGCCAGCAGCCAAGATAAAAGACTGGCGGCCCGGTCGACCCAGTACTTC
TRBV20-1	few	TRBJ2-7	TRBD2	CSARDPRLAYYEQYF	TGCAGTGCTAGAGATCCGAGACTAGCGTACTACGAGCAGTACTTC
TRBV7-2	many	TRBJ1-1	NA	CASSPDTLNTEAFF	TGTGCCAGCAGCCCCGACACCTTAAACACTGAAGCTTTCTTT
TRBV27	few	TRBJ1-1	TRBD1	CASSQYGTAPEAFF	TGTGCCAGCAGTCAATATGGGACAGCCCCTGAAGCTTTCTTT
TRBV7-6	NA	TRBJ2-1	NA	CASSLRAGGGNEQFF	TGTGCCAGCAGCCTGCGGGCCGGGGGTGGGAATGAGCAGTTCTTC
TRBV7-8	many	TRBJ1-4	NA	CASSLRRLRGKGEKLFF	TGTGCCAGCAGCTTAAGGCGGCTAAGAGGGAAGGGTGAAAAACTGTTTTTT
TRBV5-4	NA	TRBJ2-3	NA	CASSFTRFSTDTQYF	TGTGCCAGCAGCTTCACTAGATTTTCCACAGATACGCAGTATTTT
TRBV27	few	TRBJ2-2	NA	CASTLGAGEFTGELFF	TGTGCCAGCACCCTCGGGGCAGGGGAGTTCACCGGGGAGCTGTTTTTT
TRBV7-6	few	TRBJ1-2	NA	CASSPGGTEAVYGYTF	TGTGCCAGCAGCCCAGGAGGCACAGAGGCGGTCTATGGCTACACCTTC
TRBV12-5	few	TRBJ2-5	TRBD2	CASGTRGGTQETQYF	TGTGCTAGTGGCACCCGCGGGGGAACCCAAGAGACCCAGTACTTC
TRBV27	NA	TRBJ2-1	NA	CASSYLDNEQFF	TGTGCCAGCAGTTACCTGGACAATGAGCAGTTCTTC
TRBV28	NA	TRBJ1-3	NA	CASSRDSEGTGNTIYF	TGTGCCAGCAGTCGGGACTCCGAGGGTACTGGAAACACCATATATTTT
TRBV5-1	NA	TRBJ2-7	TRBD1	CASSSGTGVDRYEQYF	TGCGCCAGCAGCTCCGGGACAGGGGTTGATCGATACGAGCAGTACTTC
TRBV12-3/TRBV12-4	few	TRBJ1-3	NA	CASSLLPVSSGNTIYF	TGTGCCAGCAGTTTATTACCGGTGAGCTCTGGAAACACCATATATTTT
TRBV5-1	NA	TRBJ2-1	NA	CASSLIGGLSEDEQFF	TGCGCCAGCAGCTTGATCGGGGGGCTCTCCGAGGATGAGCAGTTCTTC
TRBV7-2	NA	TRBJ1-3	TRBD1	CASSLPTGYSGNTIYF	TGTGCCAGCAGCTTACCGACAGGGTACTCTGGAAACACCATATATTTT
TRBV6-1	NA	TRBJ2-1	NA	CASSGAWGEQFF	TGTGCCAGCAGTGGAGCCTGGGGTGAGCAGTTCTTC
TRBV6-5	few	TRBJ2-3	TRBD2	CASSYSTLAGLSTDTQYF	TGTGCCAGCAGTTACTCGACGCTAGCGGGACTTAGCACAGATACGCAGTATTTT
TRBV19	few	TRBJ1-5	TRBD1	CASSMGGTGLSLYQPQHF	TGTGCCAGTAGTATGGGAGGGACAGGTTTGTCGTTGTATCAGCCCCAGCATTTT